Sequencing of this T cell receptor (beta chain) was carried out in a study of cytomegalovirus exposure and HLA in healthy donors. The PCR was carried out with 60 Vbeta primers and 13 Jbeta primers. The protocol was immunoSEQ multiplex PCR, while the TCRdb copy is restricted to in-frame clones and leaves out a portion. The sample has roughly 140,000 clones, around 79% seen once. Germline V gene lookup returns CDR1 MNHNS and CDR2 SASEGT. J gave up 2 bases and V 6 bases, and 4 bases lay outside the gene matches. This CDR3 contains 14 residues. The sample taken for sequencing was PBMCs. The rearrangement links TRBV6-1 to TRBJ2-1; TRBD1 matches 7 bases. This TCR was sampled from a male donor in good health and CMV-seronegative. CDR3 in amino acids: CASRHRGPYNEQFF. For the CDR3, the DNA is TGTGCCAGCAGGCACAGGGGCCCCTACAATGAGCAGTTCTTC.